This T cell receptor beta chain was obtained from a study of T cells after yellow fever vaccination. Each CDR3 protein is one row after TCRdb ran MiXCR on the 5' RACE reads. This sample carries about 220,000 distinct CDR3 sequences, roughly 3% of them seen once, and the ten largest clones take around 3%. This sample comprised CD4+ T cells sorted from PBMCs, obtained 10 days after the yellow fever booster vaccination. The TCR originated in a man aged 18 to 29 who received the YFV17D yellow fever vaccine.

The CDR3 nucleotides read TGTGCCAGCAGCTTAAGCGCGTTCCAAGAGACCCAGTACTTC. Translated: CASSLSAFQETQYF. J is TRBJ2-5 and V is TRBV7-2; D is uncertain. Trimming shortened V by 2 bases and J by 1 base, and 8 bases separated the two germline ends. Germline lookup yields CDR1 SGHTA and CDR2 FQGNSA. This CDR3 has 14 residues.